A single sample gave rise to the 25 T cell receptor beta chains below, sequenced in a study of blood T cell repertoires in COVID-19. Only in-frame clones appear in the TCRdb table, and some are missing; sequencing was by immunoSEQ multiplex PCR. In the table there are 15,000 to 20,000 clones, approximately 93% of which are singletons. Sequenced material: peripheral blood. These receptors were collected from a human donor in a cohort sampled during active COVID-19.

The genes are TRBV7-9 and TRBJ1-1, with D possibly matching TRBD1 (6 bases). The ends were cut back, 4 bases at V and 3 bases at J, with 15 bases in the middle. This CDR3 has 15 amino acids. Germline assignment: CDR1 SEHNR and CDR2 FQNEAQ (reference sequence). The CDR3 protein is CASSSASAGDTEAFF. The CDR3 nucleotides read TGTGCCAGCAGCTCCGCATCCGCAGGGGACACTGAAGCTTTCTTT.

This rearrangement joins TRBV14 to TRBJ1-1; D possibly corresponds to TRBD1 (5 bases). CDR3 length equals 14 residues. Germline values: CDR1 SGHDN, CDR2 FVKESK. V lost 1 base to trimming and J lost 7 bases, with 13 bases between them. This chain's CDR3 is CASSQGGTAHEAFF. Here the CDR3 DNA reads TGTGCCAGCAGCCAAGGCGGGACGGCCCATGAAGCTTTCTTT. The complete variable domain, with remaining parts taken from reference TRBV14 and TRBJ1-1, reads EAGVTQFPSHSVIEKGQTVTLRCDPISGHDNLYWYRRVMGKEIKFLLHFVKESKQDESGMPNNRFLAERTGGTYSTLKVQPAELEDSGVYFCASSQGGTAHEAFFGQGTRLTVV.

This chain uses TRBV7-8 with TRBJ1-1; D not certain. Trimming cost V 5 bases and J 0 bases, with 22 bases left between them. There are 18 residues in the CDR3. From germline, CDR1 is SGHVS and CDR2 FQNEAQ. The DNA for the CDR3 is TGTGCCAGCAGCAAGAGTGCGCGAGGGTCTTCGATGAACACTGAAGCTTTCTTT. Protein sequence: CASSKSARGSSMNTEAFF.

The rearrangement uses TRBV11-2 and TRBJ1-3; D is undetermined. Looked up from germline, CDR1 is SGHAT and CDR2 is FQNNGV. The CDR3 totals 14 residues. Trimming left V 5 bases short and J 4 bases short, with 12 bases between. The DNA of the CDR3 is TGTGCCAGCAGCCGCACACCTGTGGGAAACACCATATATTTT. Its protein is CASSRTPVGNTIYF.

Here the CDR3 DNA reads TGTGCCAGCAGTGCCCTCAGGGTTCTAGGAACGGACTATGGCTACACCTTC. It specifies CASSALRVLGTDYGYTF. V gene TRBV2 combines with J gene TRBJ1-2, with a weak D call TRBD1 (5 bases). V lost 4 bases and J 3 bases, leaving 21 bases between the germline ends. Germline V CDR1 and CDR2: SNHLY, FYNNEI. CDR3 size: 17 residues.

This sequence joins TRBV3-1 (or the pseudogene TRBV3-2) and TRBJ1-2; weak D call: TRBD1 (5 bases). V was pared by 5 bases and J by 5 bases, with 27 bases between. Germline CDR1 is LGHDT and CDR2 is YNNKEL (reference sequence). The CDR3 is made up of 18 amino acids. The CDR3 bases are TGTGCCAGCAGCGCTAGGGGCAGCTTGAAATCGTCAGGGTATGGCTACACCTTC. Residues: CASSARGSLKSSGYGYTF.

This clone was seen just once. The chain links TRBV4-3 to TRBJ1-2; no clear D. V lost 4 bases, J lost 3 bases, and 9 bases lay in between. Germline lookup yields CDR1 LGHNA and CDR2 YSLEER. The CDR3 contains 13 residues. The CDR3 bases are TGCGCCAGCAGCCCTTGGACTTACTATGGCTACACCTTC. It translates to CASSPWTYYGYTF.

CDR3: CASSQGFWGYTF. The CDR3 DNA reads TGTGCCAGCAGCCAGGGGTTCTGGGGCTACACCTTC. The rearrangement joins TRBV7-9 to TRBJ1-2; a weak D match, TRBD1 (6 bases). The CDR3 loop spans 12 amino acids. From germline, CDR1 is SEHNR and CDR2 FQNEAQ (reference sequence). With 5 bases removed from V and 8 bases from J, the gap between germline ends came to 12 bases. Drawing the rest from reference TRBV7-9 and TRBJ1-2, the complete variable domain is DTGVSQNPRHKITKRGQNVTFRCDPISEHNRLYWYRQTLGQGPEFLTYFQNEAQLEKSRLLSDRFSAERPKGSFSTLEIQRTEQGDSAMYLCASSQGFWGYTFGSGTRLTVV.

The chain combines TRBV6-2 or TRBV6-3 with TRBJ1-1, with TRBD1 as a possible D gene (5 bases). Germline V gives CDR1 MNHEY, CDR2 SVGEGT. The CDR3 has 13 residues. Trimming left V 5 bases short and J 1 base short, with 8 bases between. For the CDR3, the DNA is TGTGCCAGCAGTCCCCAGGGGAACACTGAAGCTTTCTTT. Its protein is CASSPQGNTEAFF.

The J gene is TRBJ2-7, the V gene TRBV2; D possibly corresponds to TRBD1 (5 bases). The germline V gene encodes CDR1 SNHLY and CDR2 FYNNEI. The CDR3 runs to 14 residues. V was cut by 2 bases and J by 3 bases, with 11 bases left in between. CDR3 nucleotide sequence: TGTGCCAGCAGTGAACAGGGTAATAGCTACGAGCAGTACTTC. It codes for CASSEQGNSYEQYF.

The chain recombines TRBV6-5 with TRBJ1-1; D possibly corresponds to TRBD1 (6 bases). The germline CDR1 and CDR2 sequences are MNHEY and SVGAGI. CDR3 length equals 14 residues. V was pared by 7 bases and J by 1 base, with 13 bases between. CDR3 region: CASTPRGWNTEAFF. CDR3 bases: TGTGCCAGCACCCCCAGGGGCTGGAACACTGAAGCTTTCTTT.

V and J are TRBV5-5 and TRBJ2-7, with 12 positions matching TRBD1. With 6 bases clipped from V and 7 bases from J, the junction kept 11 bases outside the gene matches. The CDR3 spans 15 residues. Germline V lookup: CDR1 SGHKS, CDR2 YYEKEE (reference sequence). The CDR3 bases are TGTGCCAGCACCTTCTTGGTGGGACAGGGGGCAGAGCAGTACTTC. Translated, it gives CASTFLVGQGAEQYF. Full variable domain (rest looked up from reference TRBV5-5 and TRBJ2-7): DAGVTQSPTHLIKTRGQQVTLRCSPISGHKSVSWYQQVLGQGPQFIFQYYEKEERGRGNFPDRFSARQFPNYSSELNVNALLLGDSALYLCASTFLVGQGAEQYFGPGTRLTVT.

The chain joins TRBV30 to TRBJ2-7; possibly TRBD2 for D (6 bases). V was cut by 1 base and J by 2 bases, with 12 bases left in between. CDR3 length: 14 residues. Germline values: CDR1 GTSNPN, CDR2 SVGIG (reference sequence). Here the CDR3 reads CAWSAQRAPYEQYF. The CDR3 region has the DNA TGTGCCTGGAGTGCTCAGCGGGCGCCCTACGAGCAGTACTTC.

V is TRBV20-1 and J is TRBJ2-1, with D unclear. Trimming removed 3 bases at V and 5 bases at J, with 11 bases between. Germline assignment: CDR1 DFQATT and CDR2 SNEGSKA (reference sequence). This CDR3 spans 13 amino acids. The CDR3 here is CSASIRLHNEQFF. CDR3 coding DNA: TGCAGTGCTAGTATCCGGTTGCACAATGAGCAGTTCTTC.

The chain is built from TRBV9 and TRBJ2-7; 12 nucleotides line up with TRBD1. The CDR3 is made up of 15 amino acids. Trimming removed 3 bases from V and 3 bases from J; junction bases left unmatched: 4. Germline V gene lookup returns CDR1 SGDLS and CDR2 YYNGEE. As DNA, the CDR3 is TGTGCCAGCAGCGCCGGGACAGGGGGCGTCTACGAGCAGTACTTC. It yields the protein CASSAGTGGVYEQYF.

This clone is a singleton in its sample. The CDR3 DNA follows: TGTGCCAGCAGCTTAGGTTTCAACGAGCAGTACTTC. Translated: CASSLGFNEQYF. J is TRBJ2-7 and V is TRBV7-8; no clear D. Trimming removed 1 base at V and 5 bases at J, with 6 bases between. Germline CDR1 reads SGHVS; CDR2 reads FQNEAQ. The CDR3 is 12 amino acids.

The chain links TRBV12-3 or TRBV12-4 to TRBJ1-1, with D tentatively TRBD1 (5 bases). V lost 6 bases to trimming and J lost 7 bases, with 15 bases between them. The CDR3 consists of 13 residues. The CDR3 is CASSYTVTGEAFF. CDR3 in DNA: TGTGCCAGCAGCTACACAGTCACAGGTGAAGCTTTCTTT.

The chain employs TRBV6-5 and TRBJ2-2; 11 bases match TRBD1. In germline, CDR1 is MNHEY, CDR2 SVGAGI. CDR3 length: 15 residues. The trim removed 2 bases at V and 7 bases at J, leaving 3 bases unmatched. The chain's CDR3 is CASSYTGTGGGELFF. CDR3 DNA: TGTGCCAGCAGTTACACCGGGACAGGGGGCGGGGAGCTGTTTTTT.

The V gene is TRBV29-1, the J gene TRBJ1-2; D gene ambiguous. In germline, CDR1 is SQVTM, CDR2 ANQGSEA. V lost 6 bases and J 6 bases, leaving 14 bases between the germline ends. The CDR3 is made up of 12 amino acids. The chain's CDR3 is CSVRNSVDGYTF. In DNA, the CDR3 is TGCAGCGTCCGAAACTCCGTGGATGGCTACACCTTC.

The chain carries TRBV11-2 and TRBJ2-2; the match to TRBD1 covers 8 bases. This CDR3 has 16 amino acids. With 6 bases clipped from V and 6 bases from J, the junction kept 12 bases outside the gene matches. CDR1 is SGHAT and CDR2 is FQNNGV in the germline V gene. The CDR3 DNA reads TGTGCCAGCAGTCCCCTGGTCAGGGGGCGGGCCGGGGAGCTGTTTTTT. As protein: CASSPLVRGRAGELFF.

The rearrangement uses TRBV25-1 and TRBJ2-2; 9 positions match TRBD1. Germline V gene sequence: CDR1 MGHDK, CDR2 SYGVNS. V lost 6 bases to trimming and J lost 5 bases; unmatched junction nucleotides: 4. The CDR3 spans 14 residues. CDR3 sequence (DNA): TGTGCCAGCAGAAAGGACAGGGGTACCGGGGAGCTGTTTTTT. Amino acids: CASRKDRGTGELFF.

This clone appeared a few times. The chain links TRBV28 to TRBJ1-5; the D gene is possibly TRBD1 (6 bases). CDR3 length: 15 residues. V was shortened by 1 base and J by 2 bases, with 9 bases between the two germline ends. CDR1 is MDHEN, CDR2 SYDVKM, per germline. The CDR3 sequence: CASSLSGGGNQPQHF. The CDR3 DNA sequence: TGTGCCAGCAGTTTATCGGGGGGCGGCAATCAGCCCCAGCATTTT. Based on the CDR3 plus reference TRBV28 and TRBJ1-5, the full variable domain is DVKVTQSSRYLVKRTGEKVFLECVQDMDHENMFWYRQDPGLGLRLIYFSYDVKMKEKGDIPEGYSVSREKKERFSLILESASTNQTSMYLCASSLSGGGNQPQHFGDGTRLSIL.

The V and J genes are TRBV6-5 and TRBJ1-2; maybe TRBD1 (6 bases). From germline, CDR1 is MNHEY and CDR2 SVGAGI. The V and J ends lost 5 bases and 0 bases respectively, with 13 bases between them. This CDR3 is 15 amino acids long. The CDR3 DNA is TGTGCCAGCAGTCAGAACAGGGTGACTAACTATGGCTACACCTTC. Its translation is CASSQNRVTNYGYTF.

The J gene is TRBJ1-1, the V gene TRBV6-2 or TRBV6-3; 9 bases fit TRBD1. V was pared by 4 bases and J by 0 bases, with 3 bases of the junction left unmatched. The CDR3 loop spans 15 amino acids. Germline V lookup: CDR1 MNHEY, CDR2 SVGEGT. CDR3 protein: CASSLTGGLNTEAFF. Written as DNA, the CDR3 is TGTGCCAGCAGTTTAACAGGGGGCCTGAACACTGAAGCTTTCTTT.

This clone was counted a single time. V is TRBV6-5 and J is TRBJ2-7, with TRBD2 matching 12 bases. Germline V gene sequence: CDR1 MNHEY, CDR2 SVGAGI. Trimming cost V 2 bases and J 6 bases; bases outside gene matches: 2. The CDR3 runs 14 residues. The CDR3 loop is CASSYATSGSEQYF. CDR3 bases: TGTGCCAGCAGTTACGCGACTAGCGGGAGCGAGCAGTACTTC.